This T cell receptor (beta chain) originates from a study of T-cell reconstitution after alpha-beta-depleted transplantation in children (dated by TCRdb to the mid-2010s). About the study as a whole: Using TCR repertoire profiling, the study quantitatively followed how T-cell immune reconstitution unfolded in children after TCRalphabeta/CD19-depleted allogeneic hematopoietic cell transplantation.

The sample's treatment or condition label, decoded: allogeneic hematopoietic cell transplantation with graft depleted of TCRalphabeta T cells and CD19 B cells. Transplant recipients were children who received TCRalphabeta/CD19-depleted allogeneic hematopoietic cell grafts. Trimming leaves V shorter by 4 bases and J shorter by 0 bases, with the junction holding 3 bases beyond the gene matches. CDR1 SGHRS and CDR2 YFSETQ are derived from the germline V gene. Taken from cysteine to phenylalanine, the CDR3 has 16 residues. Of all the DNA, just the CDR3 is kept, 48 bases in frame from base 1. Study-wide findings and limitations: Over subsequent months, a decline in hyperexpanded clone frequencies was noted, and after one year, T-cell counts and TCRbeta diversity were mostly ascribed to newly produced T cells. Apparently early alphabetaT-cell count recovery about two months after transplant reportedly relied on only several hundred rapidly expanded clones derived from non-depleted graft cells. In some patients, the high TCRbeta diversity seen at day 60 was put down to recipient T cells and intrathymic progenitors that had survived conditioning.

The library was built by means of PCR. TCRdb lists the instrument as Illumina HiSeq 2500. Molecular barcoding was employed in the preparation of TCR libraries, with unique molecular identifiers being used to normalize TCRbeta repertoire quantification. In-frame beta chains were kept once TCRdb had trimmed the public reads at Q25 with fastp and called clones with MiXCR. Rows matching on CDR3 protein sequence are summarized as one entry with the most common DNA and genes. Recorded for this sample are some 300,000 distinct CDR3 sequences; around 10% of them occurred a single time. In total, the top ten clones hold about 8% of the sample. This clonotype was counted many times. What this receptor recognizes is not known. Qualities for individual bases were not recorded, and no much larger clone is one base off.

This receptor was taken from a boy in the first two years of life with acute myeloid leukemia, due to receive a stem cell transplant. This receptor chain uses TRBV5-1 and TRBJ2-4, with 11 bases aligning to TRBD2. The sequenced sample was PBMCs, obtained before TCRalphabeta/CD19-depleted stem cell transplant. The nucleotide sequence reads as follows: TGCGCCAGCAGCCAGGGACTAGCGGTAGCCAAAAACATTCAGTACTTC. It specifies CASSQGLAVAKNIQYF. Reference TRBV5-1 and TRBJ2-4 genes cover what lies past the CDR3, so the full variable domain is KAGVTQTPRYLIKTRGQQVTLSCSPISGHRSVSWYQQTPGQGLQFLFEYFSETQRNKGNFPGRFSGRQFSNSRSEMNVSTLELGDSALYLCASSQGLAVAKNIQYFGAGTRLSVL.